The 7 T cell receptor beta chains below all came from one sample that was sequenced in a study of early T cells in non-severe SARS-CoV-2 infection. Each CDR3 protein gets one entry after TCRdb re-called the 5' RACE reads with MiXCR. This table has tens of thousands of distinct CDR3 sequences, 14% to 15% appearing once. Input material: whole blood. Receptors were obtained from an adult who was a healthcare worker with PCR-confirmed SARS-CoV-2 infection or an uninfected control (not recorded which).

The V gene is TRBV4-1, the J gene TRBJ2-1; 8 positions agree with TRBD2. This CDR3 region has 15 residues. The trim removed 2 bases at V and 2 bases at J, leaving 2 bases unmatched. The germline V gene has CDR1 MGHRA and CDR2 YSYEKL. This CDR3 is CASSQLGLAYNEQFF. The CDR3 DNA reads as TGCGCCAGCAGCCAACTGGGACTAGCCTACAATGAGCAGTTCTTC.

This clonotype was counted between two and nine times. The rearrangement links TRBV12-3 or TRBV12-4 to TRBJ2-1; D is possibly TRBD2 (5 bases). CDR3 length: 14 amino acids. Trimming left V 1 base short and J 11 bases short, with 15 bases between. The CDR3 DNA follows: TGTGCCAGCAGTTTAGGTACGACCGGGATAAAGCAGTTCTTC. Translating it yields CASSLGTTGIKQFF.

This clonotype was counted a few times. The chain couples TRBV2 to TRBJ1-1; 7 bases agree with TRBD1. Germline V gene sequence: CDR1 SNHLY, CDR2 FYNNEI. Losses at the gene ends were 8 bases for V and 1 base for J; bases not matched to a gene: 4. The CDR3 sequence is 13 residues long. The CDR3 protein is CASGGQPNTEAFF. The CDR3 DNA sequence: TGTGCCAGCGGGGGACAGCCGAACACTGAAGCTTTCTTT.

The table lists this clonotype with a few counts. The chain recombines TRBV6-1 with TRBJ1-2; D unclear. Germline V gene sequence: CDR1 MNHNS, CDR2 SASEGT. The CDR3 consists of 15 residues. Trimming cost V 5 bases and J 0 bases, with 13 bases left between them. This CDR3 reads CASSRDPLANYGYTF. Here the CDR3 DNA reads TGTGCCAGCAGTAGGGATCCACTAGCTAACTATGGCTACACCTTC.

This clonotype was seen more than once but under ten times. This chain links TRBV2 with TRBJ2-1; 10 bases match TRBD1. Germline CDR1 SNHLY, CDR2 FYNNEI. The trim removed 4 bases at V and 8 bases at J, leaving 8 bases unmatched. This CDR3 contains 15 residues. Written as DNA, the CDR3 is TGTGCCAGCAGTGTCCTCCCGACAGGGGGCGATGAGCAGTTCTTC. Translated: CASSVLPTGGDEQFF.

There are a few counts of this clonotype. For the CDR3, the DNA is TGTGCCAGCAGCTTAGAACTCCGAGAGACCCAGTACTTC. Translated, it gives CASSLELRETQYF. The chain links TRBV7-2 to TRBJ2-5; D is undetermined. Germline V gene data show CDR1 as SGHTA and CDR2 as FQGNSA. This CDR3 has 13 amino acids. Trimming left V 1 base short and J 4 bases short, with 7 bases between.

This clonotype was counted a few times. The chain uses TRBV5-8 and TRBJ1-4; TRBD1 is a possible D gene (6 bases). Per the germline V gene, CDR1 is SGHTS and CDR2 is YDEGEE. Trimming took 4 bases from V and 10 from J, leaving 14 bases between them. This CDR3 is built from 13 residues. The CDR3 loop reads CASSLQGLGKLFF. The CDR3 DNA reads TGTGCCAGCAGCCTACAGGGTCTCGGAAAACTGTTTTTT.